The 27 T cell receptor beta chains below all came from one sample that was sequenced in a study of blood T cell repertoires in COVID-19. Sequencing used immunoSEQ multiplex PCR; TCRdb keeps in-frame clones, though not all of them. The table includes tens of thousands of clones, under 80% detected once. The sequenced material came from peripheral blood. The receptors derive from a human donor in a cohort sampled during active COVID-19.

The chain uses TRBV3-1 (or the pseudogene TRBV3-2) and TRBJ2-7; TRBD1 might be the D (5 bases). V gave up 4 bases and J gave up 7 bases, with 17 bases separating them. The CDR3 is 14 amino acids. Germline values: CDR1 LGHDT, CDR2 YNNKEL (reference sequence). CDR3 loop: CASSRRTRNVEQYF. Here the CDR3 DNA reads TGTGCCAGCAGCCGGCGGACACGGAACGTTGAGCAGTACTTC.

The chain employs TRBV18 and TRBJ1-3, with 7 bases matching TRBD1. J lost 1 base, V lost 4 bases, and 4 bases had no gene match. The CDR3 extends over 15 amino acids. The germline gives CDR1 KGHSH, CDR2 LQKENI. CDR3 protein: CASSLTGASGNTIYF. As DNA, the CDR3 is TGTGCCAGCTCACTTACAGGGGCTTCTGGAAACACCATATATTTT.

CDR3 sequence reads: CASSAPGTSVYEQYF. In DNA form, the CDR3 reads TGTGCCAGTAGTGCTCCCGGGACTAGCGTCTACGAGCAGTACTTC. The rearrangement links TRBV19 to TRBJ2-7, with 10 bases aligning to TRBD2. The CDR3 covers 15 residues. Losses at the gene ends were 5 bases for V and 3 bases for J; bases not matched to a gene: 7. Looked up from germline, CDR1 is LNHDA and CDR2 is SQIVND (reference sequence). The full variable domain, its missing parts supplied by reference TRBV19 and TRBJ2-7, is DGGITQSPKYLFRKEGQNVTLSCEQNLNHDAMYWYRQDPGQGLRLIYYSQIVNDFQKGDIAEGYSVSREKKESFPLTVTSAQKNPTAFYLCASSAPGTSVYEQYFGPGTRLTVT.

CDR3 coding DNA: TGTGCCAGCAGCAAGACGGACAGGGGGAGAGGCTACACCTTC. This codes for CASSKTDRGRGYTF. The V gene is TRBV21-1, the J gene TRBJ1-2; the table's D call, TRBD1, was not checked against the DNA. TRBV21-1 is a recognized pseudogene. The CDR3 sequence is 14 residues long.

V usage is TRBV6-5 and J usage is TRBJ1-1, with 7 bases fitting TRBD1. V lost 6 bases and J lost 4; bases outside the gene matches: 11. The CDR3 covers 15 residues. Germline-derived CDR1 and CDR2 are MNHEY and SVGAGI. The CDR3 region is CASSSARGTGTEAFF. In DNA form, the CDR3 reads TGTGCCAGCAGCTCTGCCAGGGGGACGGGCACTGAAGCTTTCTTT.

V usage is TRBV19 and J usage is TRBJ1-1; a weak D match, TRBD1 (6 bases). Trimming cost V 1 base and J 5 bases, with 20 bases left between them. The CDR3 is 17 amino acids. Germline CDR1 is LNHDA and CDR2 is SQIVND (reference sequence). Written as DNA, the CDR3 is TGTGCCAGTAGTATAGGGGGGCAGGTCTTCTCGAGGACTGAAGCTTTCTTT. This sequence encodes CASSIGGQVFSRTEAFF.

This clone was seen a few times. The chain couples TRBV3-1 (or the pseudogene TRBV3-2) to TRBJ1-4; 10 bases agree with TRBD1. The J segment lost 5 bases and the V segment lost 5 bases, leaving 5 bases of the junction unmatched. The CDR3 contains 15 residues. Per germline, CDR1 LGHDT and CDR2 YNNKEL (reference sequence). Here the CDR3 reads CASSSRQGANEKLFF. CDR3 bases: TGTGCCAGCAGCAGCCGACAGGGGGCCAATGAAAAACTGTTTTTT.

J is TRBJ2-7 and V is TRBV7-2; tentatively, D is TRBD1 (6 bases). Trimming took off 5 bases at V and 2 bases at J, with 16 bases between the two ends. Germline assignment: CDR1 SGHTA and CDR2 FQGNSA. The CDR3 consists of 15 residues. The CDR3 DNA reads as TGTGCCAGCAGCCCAATGACAGGAATAACCTACGAGCAGTACTTC. It encodes CASSPMTGITYEQYF.

This clone appeared once. In nucleotides, the CDR3 is TGTGCCAGAAGCTTGGTGCGAGACATTCGTGAGACCCAGTACTTC. Its protein is CARSLVRDIRETQYF. The rearrangement links TRBV5-3 to TRBJ2-5; D not resolved. TRBV5-3 is sorted into the ORF group, with uncertain function. The CDR3 is 15 residues long. Trimming took 0 bases from V and 5 from J, leaving 14 bases between them.

This rearrangement joins TRBV5-1 to TRBJ1-3; no reliable D call. The V end was cut by 4 bases, the J end by 10 bases, with 15 bases between. Germline V gene sequence: CDR1 SGHRS, CDR2 YFSETQ. The CDR3 length is 13 residues. CDR3 sequence: CASSGGGGGTIYF. The CDR3 DNA reads as TGCGCCAGCAGCGGCGGCGGCGGCGGGACCATATATTTT. Variable domain in full (rest from reference TRBV5-1 and TRBJ1-3): KAGVTQTPRYLIKTRGQQVTLSCSPISGHRSVSWYQQTPGQGLQFLFEYFSETQRNKGNFPGRFSGRQFSNSRSEMNVSTLELGDSALYLCASSGGGGGTIYFGEGSWLTVV.

The chain employs TRBV11-2 and TRBJ2-3; 11 bases are shared with TRBD2. The CDR3 sequence is 14 residues long. J gave up 6 bases and V 6 bases, and 5 bases lay outside the gene matches. Germline V gene sequence: CDR1 SGHAT, CDR2 FQNNGV. The chain's CDR3 is CASRIAGGLDTQYF. The CDR3 bases are TGTGCCAGCAGGATAGCGGGAGGGCTGGATACGCAGTATTTT.

The V call is TRBV7-9, the J call TRBJ1-2; D is ambiguous. The V end lost 1 base, the J end lost 6 bases, and 9 bases lay between the germline ends. This CDR3 is built from 13 residues. Per the germline V gene, CDR1 is SEHNR and CDR2 is FQNEAQ (reference sequence). CDR3 residues: CASSLEFSDGYTF. The CDR3 coding sequence is TGTGCCAGCAGCTTAGAGTTCTCAGATGGCTACACCTTC. Based on the CDR3 plus reference TRBV7-9 and TRBJ1-2, the full variable domain is DTGVSQNPRHKITKRGQNVTFRCDPISEHNRLYWYRQTLGQGPEFLTYFQNEAQLEKSRLLSDRFSAERPKGSFSTLEIQRTEQGDSAMYLCASSLEFSDGYTFGSGTRLTVV.

This clone has only one observation. Written as DNA, the CDR3 is TGTGCCAGCAGTCCCTCGGAGGGGAGAGAAGCTTTCTTT. Translated: CASSPSEGREAFF. This chain connects TRBV2 to TRBJ1-1, with D possibly being TRBD1 (5 bases). This CDR3 comprises 13 residues. CDR1 is SNHLY and CDR2 is FYNNEI in the germline V gene. Trimming removed 5 bases from V and 8 bases from J, with 15 bases in between.

The chain joins TRBV9 to TRBJ2-7; TRBD2 is a possible D gene (6 bases). Germline V CDR1 and CDR2: SGDLS, YYNGEE. The V gene lost 4 bases and the J gene lost 6 bases, with 14 bases spanning the gap. The CDR3 totals 13 residues. CDR3 sequence: CASSSPGESEQYF. CDR3 bases: TGTGCCAGCAGCAGCCCGGGGGAATCCGAGCAGTACTTC.

V gene TRBV5-1 combines with J gene TRBJ2-5, with 12 bases fitting TRBD2. J was trimmed by 1 base and V by 6 bases; bases with no gene match: 7. Germline assignment: CDR1 SGHRS and CDR2 YFSETQ. The CDR3 totals 16 residues. CDR3 coding DNA: TGCGCCAGCAAGAAGACTAGCGGGAGTTCCCAAGAGACCCAGTACTTC. Protein: CASKKTSGSSQETQYF.

This clone came up a few times. The CDR3 nucleotides are TGTGCCACCAGCACTCGCACGACAGGGTCTGGCTACACCTTC. It encodes CATSTRTTGSGYTF. J is TRBJ1-2 and V is TRBV15; 7 bases align to TRBD1. V lost 4 bases, J lost 7 bases, and 9 bases stayed unmatched. Germline loops: CDR1 LNHNV, CDR2 YYDKDF (reference sequence). The CDR3 spans 14 residues.

The chain couples TRBV10-3 to TRBJ1-5; 7 bases are a match to TRBD1. Germline V gene data show CDR1 as ENHRY and CDR2 as SYGVKD. There are 15 residues in the CDR3. J lost 5 bases, V lost 3 bases, and 7 bases had no gene match. In DNA form, the CDR3 reads TGTGCCATCAGTGATGAGGGGGCTCACGATCAGCCCCAGCATTTT. The encoded protein is CAISDEGAHDQPQHF.

The CDR3 DNA reads as TGTGCCAGCAGCGTAGGGACTGTACAAGAGACCCAGTACTTC. Its translation: CASSVGTVQETQYF. This chain uses TRBV7-9 with TRBJ2-5, with D maybe TRBD2 (6 bases). The CDR3 totals 14 residues. Trimming removed 5 bases from V and 2 bases from J, with 12 bases in between. CDR1 is SEHNR, CDR2 FQNEAQ, per germline (reference sequence).

J is TRBJ1-1 and V is TRBV6-5, with a possible D match to TRBD1 (5 bases). The CDR3 length is 14 residues. Looked up from germline, CDR1 is MNHEY and CDR2 is SVGAGI. V dropped 5 bases and J dropped 5 bases, with 15 bases sitting between them. In nucleotides, the CDR3 is TGTGCCAGCAGTCATGGGCAGGGCTGGACTGAAGCTTTCTTT. This translates into CASSHGQGWTEAFF.

The chain uses TRBV10-2 and TRBJ2-7, with a tentative D call TRBD2 (5 bases). CDR3 length equals 13 residues. The germline gives CDR1 WSHSY, CDR2 SAAADI. Trimming took 8 bases from V and 0 from J, leaving 11 bases between them. The CDR3: CASSSGNSYEQYF. The DNA of the CDR3 is TGCGCCAGCTCTTCCGGGAACTCCTACGAGCAGTACTTC.

This clone showed up just a few times. CDR3 DNA sequence: TGTGCCAGCACAGGACAGTTGAACACTGAAGCTTTCTTT. It specifies CASTGQLNTEAFF. This chain uses TRBV7-9 with TRBJ1-1; D is perhaps TRBD1 (6 bases). The V end lost 7 bases, the J end lost 0 bases, and 9 bases lay between the germline ends. Germline values: CDR1 SEHNR, CDR2 FQNEAQ (reference sequence). The CDR3 is 13 residues long.

This clone was observed once. The chain carries TRBV3-1 (or the pseudogene TRBV3-2) and TRBJ1-1; a possible D gene is TRBD1 (6 bases). Germline CDR1 reads LGHDT; CDR2 reads YNNKEL (reference sequence). The CDR3 is made up of 15 amino acids. Trimming left V 6 bases short and J 3 bases short, with 17 bases between. This CDR3 is CASRPKGQLYTEAFF. CDR3 nucleotides: TGTGCCAGCAGACCCAAAGGACAGCTATACACTGAAGCTTTCTTT.

J is TRBJ1-2 and V is TRBV28; no clear D gene. This CDR3 is 14 amino acids long. From germline, CDR1 is MDHEN and CDR2 SYDVKM. The V end was cut by 3 bases, the J end by 7 bases, with 15 bases between. DNA of the CDR3: TGTGCCAGCAGTTTCGAGACTGAATCCCGTGGCTACACCTTC. Residues: CASSFETESRGYTF.

This clone was seen only a few times. The chain has TRBV5-1 and TRBJ1-5, with D tentatively TRBD1 (5 bases). Trimming removed 4 bases from V and 5 bases from J, with 13 bases in between. The CDR3 covers 14 residues. CDR1 is SGHRS and CDR2 is YFSETQ in the germline V gene. CDR3 DNA sequence: TGCGCCAGCAGCCCGGGACTGTCCGATCAGCCCCAGCATTTT. Translating it yields CASSPGLSDQPQHF.

CDR3 region: CAWSVPETGMNTEAFF. The CDR3 coding sequence is TGTGCCTGGAGTGTTCCTGAGACAGGGATGAACACTGAAGCTTTCTTT. The chain carries TRBV30 and TRBJ1-1; 7 bases agree with TRBD1. CDR3 size: 16 residues. Per the germline V gene, CDR1 is GTSNPN and CDR2 is SVGIG (reference sequence). Germline trimming cut 0 bases from V and 0 bases from J; bases unmatched to any gene: 7.

This chain connects TRBV10-3 to TRBJ2-7, with unresolved D. Between the trimmed V and J ends, which lost 5 bases and 3 bases, there was a span of 11 bases. This CDR3 region has 13 residues. Germline loops: CDR1 ENHRY, CDR2 SYGVKD. The CDR3 nucleotides read TGTGCCATCAGTCTCACTGAAGACTACGAGCAGTACTTC. This gives the protein CAISLTEDYEQYF.

The V call is TRBV13, the J call TRBJ2-5; 12 positions agree with TRBD2. The CDR3 sequence is 17 residues long. The ends lost 5 bases at V and 2 bases at J; junction bases unmatched: 9. The V gene's germline CDR1 is PRHDT and CDR2 FYEKMQ (reference sequence). The CDR3 here is CASSLRTSGNWQETQYF. The CDR3 nucleotides read TGTGCCAGCAGCCTACGGACTAGCGGGAATTGGCAAGAGACCCAGTACTTC.